The 8 T cell receptor beta chains listed next were all sequenced from one sample in a study of shared clonotypes between healthy human individuals. Some clones are missing from TCRdb's copy, which holds only in-frame ones; the method was immunoSEQ multiplex PCR. The repertoire has 780,000 or so clones, roughly 72% of them found once; the top ten carry around 1.7%. Sequenced material: memory CD4+ T cells sorted from blood. Stated subset: CD45RA-negative fraction. Every receptor here comes from a woman aged 25-40 years in good health.

The V gene is TRBV27, the J gene TRBJ2-1, with D perhaps matching TRBD1 or TRBD2 (5 bases each). The CDR3 is made up of 15 amino acids. V gave up 0 bases and J gave up 5 bases, with 11 bases separating them. Germline V CDR1 and CDR2: MNHEY, SMNVEV (reference sequence). The CDR3 DNA reads as TGTGCCAGCAGTTTATCAGGGGACGTCCACAATGAGCAGTTCTTC. Translating gives CASSLSGDVHNEQFF.

The chain carries TRBV19 and TRBJ1-1; no clear D gene. CDR1 and CDR2 from the germline V gene are LNHDA and SQIVND (reference sequence). V lost 8 bases, J lost 1 base, and 8 bases lay in between. CDR3 length equals 12 residues. The CDR3 DNA follows: TGTGCCAGTGGCCAGCAGAACACTGAAGCTTTCTTT. The encoded protein is CASGQQNTEAFF.

The chain combines TRBV28 with TRBJ2-1, with D possibly being TRBD1 (5 bases). Germline loops: CDR1 MDHEN, CDR2 SYDVKM. The ends were cut back, 5 bases at V and 4 bases at J, with 15 bases in the middle. This CDR3 is built from 15 residues. For the CDR3, the DNA is TGTGCCAGCAGTGTCCTCGGCACAGGTTACAATGAGCAGTTCTTC. Protein: CASSVLGTGYNEQFF.

The rearrangement links TRBV2 to TRBJ2-3; D uncertain. CDR1 and CDR2 (germline): SNHLY, FYNNEI. V gave up 7 bases and J gave up 6 bases, with 8 bases separating them. The CDR3 runs 11 residues. CDR3: CASMGGDTQYF. The CDR3 coding sequence is TGTGCCAGCATGGGTGGGGATACGCAGTATTTT.

The chain employs TRBV11-2 and TRBJ2-3, with TRBD2 as a possible D gene (5 bases). The germline V gene encodes CDR1 SGHAT and CDR2 FQNNGV. The CDR3 has 15 residues. Trimming left V 3 bases short and J 0 bases short, with 10 bases between. Here the CDR3 reads CASSLEVGSTDTQYF. The DNA for the CDR3 is TGTGCCAGCAGCTTGGAGGTCGGAAGCACAGATACGCAGTATTTT. The full variable domain, completed using reference TRBV11-2 and TRBJ2-3, is EAGVAQSPRYKIIEKRQSVAFWCNPISGHATLYWYQQILGQGPKLLIQFQNNGVVDDSQLPKDRFSAERLKGVDSTLKIQPAKLEDSAVYLCASSLEVGSTDTQYFGPGTRLTVL.

The chain links TRBV2 to TRBJ1-5, with D maybe TRBD1 (5 bases). CDR3 size: 14 residues. V gave up 7 bases and J gave up 8 bases, with 18 bases separating them. Germline loops: CDR1 SNHLY, CDR2 FYNNEI. CDR3 protein: CASNTRALQEPQHF. The CDR3 nucleotides are TGTGCCAGCAACACCCGGGCCTTACAGGAGCCCCAGCATTTT. Filled out from reference TRBV2 and TRBJ1-5, the complete variable domain reads EPEVTQTPSHQVTQMGQEVILRCVPISNHLYFYWYRQILGQKVEFLVSFYNNEISEKSEIFDDQFSVERPDGSNFTLKIRSTKLEDSAMYFCASNTRALQEPQHFGDGTRLSIL.

The chain employs TRBV28 and TRBJ2-7; 9 positions agree with TRBD1. V lost 7 bases and J lost 7; bases outside the gene matches: 14. The CDR3 runs to 15 residues. Germline V lookup: CDR1 MDHEN, CDR2 SYDVKM. As DNA, the CDR3 is TGTGCCAGCACCCCCGGGGGACAGGGTTTGGGGGAGCAGTACTTC. Protein product: CASTPGGQGLGEQYF.

The V gene is TRBV18, the J gene TRBJ2-2; a weak D match, TRBD2 (5 bases). Germline-derived CDR1 and CDR2 are KGHSH and LQKENI. The CDR3 loop spans 17 amino acids. Trimming took 4 bases from V and 2 from J, leaving 17 bases between them. CDR3 sequence reads: CASSRRLGLNNTGELFF. CDR3 sequence (DNA): TGTGCCAGCTCACGACGGCTAGGACTGAACAACACCGGGGAGCTGTTTTTT. Looking up the rest from reference TRBV18 and TRBJ2-2 gives the full variable domain: NAGVMQNPRHLVRRRGQEARLRCSPMKGHSHVYWYRQLPEEGLKFMVYLQKENIIDESGMPKERFSAEFPKEGPSILRIQQVVRGDSAAYFCASSRRLGLNNTGELFFGEGSRLTVL.